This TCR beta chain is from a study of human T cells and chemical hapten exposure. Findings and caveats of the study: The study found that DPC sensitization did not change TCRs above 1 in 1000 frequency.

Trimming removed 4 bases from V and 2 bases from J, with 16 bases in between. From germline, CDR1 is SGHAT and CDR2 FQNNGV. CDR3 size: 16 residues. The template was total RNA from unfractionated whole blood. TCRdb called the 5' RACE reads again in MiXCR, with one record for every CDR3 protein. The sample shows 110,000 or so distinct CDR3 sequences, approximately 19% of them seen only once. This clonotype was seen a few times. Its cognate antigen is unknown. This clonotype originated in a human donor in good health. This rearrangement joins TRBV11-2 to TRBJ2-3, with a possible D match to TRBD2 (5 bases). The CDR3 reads CASSYIGPGFTDTQYF. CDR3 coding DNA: TGTGCCAGCAGCTATATTGGCCCGGGATTCACAGATACGCAGTATTTT.